This T cell receptor (beta chain) appears in the sequencing data of a study of CD39 and CD103 CD8 tumor-infiltrating T cells (dated by TCRdb to 2016 to 2019). Study-wide context: The repertoire comparisons shown came from four patients: one with an HPV-positive HNSCC, one with an HPV-negative HNSCC, one with ovarian cancer and one with melanoma. TCRbeta CDR3 deep sequencing compared repertoires of CD8 TIL subsets defined by CD103 and CD39 with peripheral memory CD8 T cells. The lymph node samples were obtained from cancer patients and comprised both uninvolved lymph nodes and metastatic lymph nodes.

This clone showed up just a few times. Its antigen is currently not known. It has no much larger one-base neighbor in the sample; base qualities were not kept. Paper-wide results and their limitations: DP CD8 repertoires overlapped strongly between primary tumor and metastatic lymph nodes in two HNSCC patients. Clonotypes from DP TILs were seldom detected in blood or uninvolved lymph node, while clonotypes from DN TILs overlapped to a large extent with peripheral memory CD8 repertoires. DP CD8 TILs appeared to be more oligoclonal than DN and SP CD8 TILs and blood memory CD8 T cells, with about 56-86% covered by the top 30 clonotypes.

From the cysteine through the phenylalanine, the CDR3 covers 16 amino acids. The entry retains the CDR3 DNA only, 48 bases that are in frame from base 1. At the junction V is shortened by 2 bases and J by 1 base; bases outside the gene matches: 3. CDR1 and CDR2 (MGHRA, YSYEKL) derive from the germline V gene. At the time of sample collection the patients were not on therapy, although prior treatments varied from chemotherapy, radiotherapy, surgery and immunotherapy to no treatment. Thawed cells were enriched for T lymphocytes with a negative-selection kit, adding EpCAM beads for tumor-infiltrating lymphocytes. CD8 TIL subsets were FACS-sorted as CD3+CD4-CD8+CD45RA- cells split by CD39 and CD103 expression into DN, SP and DP. Populations were sorted to approximately 99% purity on a FACSAria II, and cell pellets were frozen for TCR sequencing without culture. Genomic DNA was extracted with the DNeasy Blood and Tissue Kit from 10,000 to 100,000 sorted cells per subset. The immunoSEQ service sequenced and mapped the TCRbeta V-J or V-D-J regions, with coverage above 8.5x for each sample. As for how the authors treated the data: Analysis was limited to productive rearrangements exported from the immunoSEQ Analyzer platform, and clonality was evaluated on the 500 most abundant clones. The Morisita-Horn similarity index and the Jaccard index were used to quantify repertoire overlap between populations. In 5 to 7 cancer patients, Morisita-Horn similarity was measured between the TCR repertoires of CD8 T-cell subsets. In TCRdb, the immuneACCESS table is reduced to in-frame sequences with V and J assigned. These tables do not hold every clone; where another copy was compared, an unresolved V gene accounts for under half, and the others remain unexplained. The V and J calls and clone size come from that table; D and trimming were worked out from the DNA. The sample table records approximately 420 clones; about 60% of these occur just once. The ten largest account for almost 30% of the sample.

This TCR was recovered from a human donor with head and neck squamous cell carcinoma. The sample was CD39+ CD103+ CD8+ T cells sorted from a lymph node. The cell subset or site label on this specimen signifies: CD103+CD39+ double-positive CD45RA- CD8 T cells. The chain is encoded by TRBV4-1 joined to TRBJ1-2; TRBD1 lines up with 11 middle nucleotides. The bases are TGCGCCAGCAGCCAAACCGGGACAGGGGGTAACTATGGCTACACCTTC. This sequence encodes CASSQTGTGGNYGYTF.